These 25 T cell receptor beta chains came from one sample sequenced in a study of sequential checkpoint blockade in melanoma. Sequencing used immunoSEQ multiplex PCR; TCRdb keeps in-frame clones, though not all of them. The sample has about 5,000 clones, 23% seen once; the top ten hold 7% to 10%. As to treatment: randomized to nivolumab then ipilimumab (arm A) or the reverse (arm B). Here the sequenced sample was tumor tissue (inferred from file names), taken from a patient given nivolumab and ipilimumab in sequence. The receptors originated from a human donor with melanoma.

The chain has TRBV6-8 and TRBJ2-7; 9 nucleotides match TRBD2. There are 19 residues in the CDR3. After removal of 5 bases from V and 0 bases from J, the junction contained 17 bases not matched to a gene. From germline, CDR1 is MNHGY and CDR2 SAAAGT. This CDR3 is CASSRTGNLAGLSSYEQYF. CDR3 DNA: TGTGCCAGCAGTCGCACAGGGAATCTAGCGGGGCTAAGCTCCTACGAGCAGTACTTC.

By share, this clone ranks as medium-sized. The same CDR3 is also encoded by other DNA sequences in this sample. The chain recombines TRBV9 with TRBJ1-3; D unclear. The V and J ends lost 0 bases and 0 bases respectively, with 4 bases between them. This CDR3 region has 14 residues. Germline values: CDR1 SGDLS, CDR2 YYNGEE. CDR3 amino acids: CASSVANSGNTIYF. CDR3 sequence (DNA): TGTGCCAGCAGCGTAGCGAACTCTGGAAACACCATATATTTT.

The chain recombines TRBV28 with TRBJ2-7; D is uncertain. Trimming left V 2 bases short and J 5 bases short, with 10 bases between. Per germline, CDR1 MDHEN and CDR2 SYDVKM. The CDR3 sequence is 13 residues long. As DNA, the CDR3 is TGTGCCAGCAGTTTACTTAGCTGGAACGAGCAGTACTTC. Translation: CASSLLSWNEQYF.

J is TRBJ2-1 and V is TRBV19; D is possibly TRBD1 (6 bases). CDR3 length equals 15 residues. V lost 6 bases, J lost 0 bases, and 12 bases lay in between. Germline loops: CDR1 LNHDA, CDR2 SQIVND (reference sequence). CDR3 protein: CASRLGHLSYNEQFF. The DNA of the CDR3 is TGTGCCAGTAGGCTGGGACACCTCTCCTACAATGAGCAGTTCTTC.

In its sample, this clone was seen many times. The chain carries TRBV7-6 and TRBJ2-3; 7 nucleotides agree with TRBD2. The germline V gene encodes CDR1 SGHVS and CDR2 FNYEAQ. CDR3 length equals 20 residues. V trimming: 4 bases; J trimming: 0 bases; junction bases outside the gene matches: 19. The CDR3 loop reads CASSSGIQDGGSISTDTQYF. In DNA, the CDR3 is TGTGCCAGCAGCTCTGGTATTCAGGACGGCGGGAGCATTAGCACAGATACGCAGTATTTT.

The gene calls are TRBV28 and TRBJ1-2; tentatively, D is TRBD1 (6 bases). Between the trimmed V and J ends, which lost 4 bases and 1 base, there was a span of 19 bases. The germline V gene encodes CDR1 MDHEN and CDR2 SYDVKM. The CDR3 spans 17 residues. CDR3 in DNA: TGTGCCAGCAGTTCTCCCTTTACAGGGAGGTATAACTATGGCTACACCTTC. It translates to CASSSPFTGRYNYGYTF.

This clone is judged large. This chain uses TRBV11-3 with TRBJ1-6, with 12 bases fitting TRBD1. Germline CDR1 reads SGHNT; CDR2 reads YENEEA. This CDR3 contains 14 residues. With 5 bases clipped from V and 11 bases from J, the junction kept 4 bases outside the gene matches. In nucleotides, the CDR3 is TGTGCCAGCAGCCCCGGGACAGGGGGCGCACCCCTCCACTTT. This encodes CASSPGTGGAPLHF.

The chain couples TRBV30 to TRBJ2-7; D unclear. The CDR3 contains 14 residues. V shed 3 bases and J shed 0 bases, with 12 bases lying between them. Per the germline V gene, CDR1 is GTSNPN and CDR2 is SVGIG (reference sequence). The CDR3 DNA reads TGTGCCTGGAGGGCTCTAGATGCCTCCTACGAGCAGTACTTC. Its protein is CAWRALDASYEQYF.

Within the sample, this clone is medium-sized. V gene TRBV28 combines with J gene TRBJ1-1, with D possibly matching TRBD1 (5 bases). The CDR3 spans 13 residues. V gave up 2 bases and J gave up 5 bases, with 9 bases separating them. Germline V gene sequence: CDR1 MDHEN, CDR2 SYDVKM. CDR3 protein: CASSLGPGTEAFF. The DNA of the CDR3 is TGTGCCAGCAGTTTAGGGCCAGGGACTGAAGCTTTCTTT.

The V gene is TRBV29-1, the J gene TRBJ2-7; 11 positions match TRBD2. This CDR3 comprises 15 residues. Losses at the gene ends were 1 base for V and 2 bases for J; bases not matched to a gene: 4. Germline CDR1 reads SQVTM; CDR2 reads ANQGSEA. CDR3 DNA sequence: TGCAGCGTTGAAGGGGGGACTAGCGGACCCTACGAGCAGTACTTC. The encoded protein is CSVEGGTSGPYEQYF.

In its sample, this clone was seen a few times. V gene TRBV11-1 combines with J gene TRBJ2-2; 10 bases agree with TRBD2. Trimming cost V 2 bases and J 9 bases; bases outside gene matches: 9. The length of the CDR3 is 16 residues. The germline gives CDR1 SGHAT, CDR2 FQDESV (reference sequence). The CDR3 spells CASSLKPGLAMWELFF. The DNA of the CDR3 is TGTGCCAGCAGCTTAAAACCGGGACTAGCGATGTGGGAGCTGTTTTTT.

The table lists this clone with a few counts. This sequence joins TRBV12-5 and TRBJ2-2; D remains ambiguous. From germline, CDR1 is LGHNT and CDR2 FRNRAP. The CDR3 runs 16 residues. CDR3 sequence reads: CASTELRSDLTGELFF. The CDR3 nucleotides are TGTGCCAGCACCGAACTTCGGAGTGATCTTACCGGGGAGCTGTTTTTT. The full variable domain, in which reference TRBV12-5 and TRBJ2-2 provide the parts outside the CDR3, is DARVTQTPRHKVTEMGQEVTMRCQPILGHNTVFWYRQTMMQGLELLAYFRNRAPLDDSGMPKDRFSAEMPDATLATLKIQPSEPRDSAVYFCASTELRSDLTGELFFGEGSRLTVL.

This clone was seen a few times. The CDR3 sequence: CATSRGGVGTEAFF. The CDR3 coding sequence is TGTGCCACCAGCAGAGGGGGGGTTGGTACTGAAGCTTTCTTT. This chain links TRBV15 with TRBJ1-1; D perhaps matches TRBD1 (5 bases). In germline, CDR1 is LNHNV, CDR2 YYDKDF (reference sequence). The CDR3 contains 14 residues. V lost 1 base, J lost 5 bases, and 11 bases lay in between.

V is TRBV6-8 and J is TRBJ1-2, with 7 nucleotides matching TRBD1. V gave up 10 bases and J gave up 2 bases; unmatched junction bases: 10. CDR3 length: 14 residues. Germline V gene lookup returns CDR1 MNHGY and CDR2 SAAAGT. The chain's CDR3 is CATSRQGGNYGYTF. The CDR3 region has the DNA TGTGCCACCTCCAGACAGGGAGGCAACTATGGCTACACCTTC.

CDR3 nucleotide sequence: TGTGCCAGCAGTCTCGTAAGGAGCAGCTCCTACAATGAGCAGTTCTTC. Its translation is CASSLVRSSSYNEQFF. The chain links TRBV28 to TRBJ2-1; D gene uncertain. The CDR3 totals 16 residues. CDR1 is MDHEN and CDR2 is SYDVKM in the germline V gene. Trimming took off 5 bases at V and 0 bases at J, with 14 bases between the two ends.

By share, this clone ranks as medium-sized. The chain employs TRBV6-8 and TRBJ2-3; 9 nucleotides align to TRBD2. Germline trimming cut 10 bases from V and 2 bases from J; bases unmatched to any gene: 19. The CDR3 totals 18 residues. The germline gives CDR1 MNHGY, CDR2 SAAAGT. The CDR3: CAIGLLAGNKRNTDTQYF. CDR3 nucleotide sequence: TGTGCCATCGGGTTGCTAGCGGGGAATAAGCGGAACACAGATACGCAGTATTTT.

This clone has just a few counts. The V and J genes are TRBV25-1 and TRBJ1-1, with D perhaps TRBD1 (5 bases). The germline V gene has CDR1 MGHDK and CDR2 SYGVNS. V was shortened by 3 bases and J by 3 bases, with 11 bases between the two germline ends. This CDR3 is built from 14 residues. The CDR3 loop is CASSDWPGDTEAFF. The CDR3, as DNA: TGTGCCAGCAGTGACTGGCCGGGGGACACTGAAGCTTTCTTT. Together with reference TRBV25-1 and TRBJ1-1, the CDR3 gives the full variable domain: EADIYQTPRYLVIGTGKKITLECSQTMGHDKMYWYQQDPGMELHLIHYSYGVNSTEKGDLSSESTVSRIRTEHFPLTLESARPSHTSQYLCASSDWPGDTEAFFGQGTRLTVV.

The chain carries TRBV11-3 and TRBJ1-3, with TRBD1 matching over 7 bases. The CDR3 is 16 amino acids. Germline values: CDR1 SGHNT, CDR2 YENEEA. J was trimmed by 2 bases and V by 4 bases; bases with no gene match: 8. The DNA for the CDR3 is TGTGCCAGCAGCTCGGAGGGAAGGGGGCCTGGAAACACCATATATTTT. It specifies CASSSEGRGPGNTIYF.

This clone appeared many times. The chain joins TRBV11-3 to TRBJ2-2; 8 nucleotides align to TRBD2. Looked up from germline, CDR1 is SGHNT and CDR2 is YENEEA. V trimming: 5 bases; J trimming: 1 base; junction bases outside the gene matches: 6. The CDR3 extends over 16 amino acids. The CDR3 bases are TGTGCCAGCAGCCCGGGGGGGGGCAGGAACACCGGGGAGCTGTTTTTT. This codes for CASSPGGGRNTGELFF.

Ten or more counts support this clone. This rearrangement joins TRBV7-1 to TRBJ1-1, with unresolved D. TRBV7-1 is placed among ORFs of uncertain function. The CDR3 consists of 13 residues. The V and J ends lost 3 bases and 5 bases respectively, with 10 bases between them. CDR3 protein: CASSSTWRTEAFF. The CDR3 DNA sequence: TGTGCCAGCAGCTCCACCTGGCGGACTGAAGCTTTCTTT.

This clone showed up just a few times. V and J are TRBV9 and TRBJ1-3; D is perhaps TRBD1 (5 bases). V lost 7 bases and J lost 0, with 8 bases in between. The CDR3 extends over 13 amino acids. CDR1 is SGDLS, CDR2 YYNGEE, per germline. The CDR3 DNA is TGTGCCAGCGCAGGGACCTCTGGAAACACCATATATTTT. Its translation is CASAGTSGNTIYF.

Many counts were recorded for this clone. The CDR3 is CASSLDGTNTEAFF. The CDR3 nucleotides read TGTGCCAGCAGCTTAGACGGCACGAACACTGAAGCTTTCTTT. The chain links TRBV11-3 to TRBJ1-1; D is unresolved. V lost 0 bases, J lost 1 base, and 6 bases lay in between. Germline CDR1 and CDR2: SGHNT and YENEEA. CDR3 size: 14 residues. Full variable domain (outside the CDR3, taken from reference TRBV11-3 and TRBJ1-1): EAGVVQSPRYKIIEKKQPVAFWCNPISGHNTLYWYLQNLGQGPELLIRYENEEAVDDSQLPKDRFSAERLKGVDSTLKIQPAELGDSAVYLCASSLDGTNTEAFFGQGTRLTVV.

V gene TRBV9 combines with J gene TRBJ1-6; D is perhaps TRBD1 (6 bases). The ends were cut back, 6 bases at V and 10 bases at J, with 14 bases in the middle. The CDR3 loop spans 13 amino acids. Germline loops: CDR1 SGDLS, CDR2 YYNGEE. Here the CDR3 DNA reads TGTGCCAGCAACGAGGGCAGGGGATCACCCCTCCACTTT. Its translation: CASNEGRGSPLHF.

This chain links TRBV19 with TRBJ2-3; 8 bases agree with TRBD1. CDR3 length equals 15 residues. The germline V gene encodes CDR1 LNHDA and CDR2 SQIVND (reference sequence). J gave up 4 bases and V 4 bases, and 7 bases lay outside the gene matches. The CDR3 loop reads CASSKDRARSDTQYF. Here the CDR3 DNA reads TGTGCCAGTAGTAAGGACAGGGCGCGTTCAGATACGCAGTATTTT.

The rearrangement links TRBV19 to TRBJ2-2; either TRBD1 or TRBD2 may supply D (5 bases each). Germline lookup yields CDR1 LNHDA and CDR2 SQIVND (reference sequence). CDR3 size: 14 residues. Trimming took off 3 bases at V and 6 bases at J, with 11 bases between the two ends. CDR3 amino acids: CASSIWDDAGELFF. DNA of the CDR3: TGTGCCAGTAGTATCTGGGACGATGCCGGGGAGCTGTTTTTT.